This TCR beta chain was captured by sequencing in a study of blood T cell repertoires in COVID-19. Study context: In each case, the material was cDNA or gDNA derived from T cells, B-cell-depleted T cells, or PBMCs.

This clone came up once. J was trimmed by 4 bases and V by 4 bases; bases with no gene match: 2. Germline V gene lookup returns CDR1 SGHAT and CDR2 FQDESV (reference sequence). This CDR3 comprises 14 residues. The authors' processing: Amplification from reference gene primers served as the basis for estimated nucleated cell counts. TCRdb's table, derived via immunoSEQ multiplex PCR, lists solely in-frame clones and lacks some. V and J calls and clone size are copied from that table; D and trimming were computed from the DNA. The sample lists tens of thousands of clones; 89% were seen once. This sequence was found in an older man with active or convalescent COVID-19. The chain links TRBV11-1 to TRBJ2-5, with 11 bases aligning to TRBD1. Sequencing used peripheral blood. CDR3 residues: CASSSGQGAETQYF. CDR3 in DNA: TGTGCCAGCAGCTCCGGACAGGGGGCAGAGACCCAGTACTTC.